The rows below give T cell receptor beta chains drawn from one sample of a study of T cell responses to AZD1222 COVID-19 vaccine. TCRdb keeps only in-frame clones here, not all; method: immunoSEQ multiplex PCR. The sample carries 99,000 or so clones, 88% recorded once. The sequenced sample was peripheral blood, obtained on day 0 of AZD1222 vaccination. Receptors originate from an adult in good health. Each CDR3 is given with its conserved first and last residue. Each record gives: J gene, clone size, V gene, D gene, CDR3 DNA, CDR3 protein. D genes are given only for firm matches. Clone size appears in some rows only: once, few, many, or a class for an expanded clone.

TRBJ2-3,-,TRBV5-1,TRBD2,TGCGCCAGCAGCTTGGCCGGGACTAGCGGGAGTGGGGCAGATACGCAGTATTTT,CASSLAGTSGSGADTQYF
TRBJ2-3,-,TRBV5-1,-,TGCGCCAGCAGCTCCCTTTGGGCCGTCACAGATACGCAGTATTTT,CASSSLWAVTDTQYF
TRBJ1-2,once,TRBV5-6,TRBD1,TGTGCCAGCAGCATGGACAGGGAGGGCTATGGCTACACCTTC,CASSMDREGYGYTF
TRBJ2-3,-,TRBV7-9,TRBD2,TGTGCCAGCACCCCCTCGGGGGGGGCGTCAGATACGCAGTATTTT,CASTPSGGASDTQYF
TRBJ1-1,-,TRBV2,-,TGTGCCAGCAGTGAATCCCTGGCTTCGAGGGTGGACACTGAAGCTTTCTTT,CASSESLASRVDTEAFF
TRBJ2-2,-,TRBV20-1,TRBD2,TGCAGTGCTAGTCGAGGACTAGCGGGAGTTTTTTCCGGGGAGCTGTTTTTT,CSASRGLAGVFSGELFF
TRBJ2-5,-,TRBV1,-,TGCACCAGCAGCCTCCTCGGGGTAGGGGAGACCCAGTACTTC,CTSSLLGVGETQYF
TRBJ2-2,-,TRBV7-2,-,TGTGCCAGCAGACTAGGCGCAGGGGTACTAACCGGGGAGCTGTTTTTT,CASRLGAGVLTGELFF
TRBJ1-4,-,TRBV15,-,TGTGCCACCAGCAGAGAGGCAGGGAGGGCTGAAAAACTGTTTTTT,CATSREAGRAEKLFF
TRBJ1-3,-,TRBV30,-,TGTGCCTGGAATGCGGGAATAGGAAACACCATATATTTT,CAWNAGIGNTIYF
TRBJ1-1,-,TRBV5-1,-,TGCGCCAGCAGCTTGGCGACGGTAAGGGGCACTGAAGCTTTCTTT,CASSLATVRGTEAFF
TRBJ1-2,-,TRBV7-9,TRBD1,TGTGCCAGCAGCTCCCCTCAGGGGGGAAACTATGGCTACACCTTC,CASSSPQGGNYGYTF
TRBJ1-1,-,TRBV15,-,TGTGCCACCAGCAAACAGGGTGAAGCTTTCTTT,CATSKQGEAFF
TRBJ2-1,-,TRBV5-5,-,TGTGCCAGCAGCTTGAACACTTGGGGCAATGAGCAGTTCTTC,CASSLNTWGNEQFF
TRBJ1-1,-,TRBV28,-,TGTGCCAGCAGGACAGCTTCTTCGAACACTGAAGCTTTCTTT,CASRTASSNTEAFF
TRBJ2-1,-,TRBV2,-,TGTGCCAGCAGCGGGGTCCTAAAGAGAGGGAATGAGCAGTTCTTC,CASSGVLKRGNEQFF
TRBJ1-2,once,TRBV29-1,-,TGCAGCGTTGGTGACACGAATAACTATGGCTACACCTTC,CSVGDTNNYGYTF
TRBJ2-7,-,TRBV4-1,TRBD1,TGCGCCAGCAGCCACGCACGAGGGGGCGGGTACGAGCAGTACTTC,CASSHARGGGYEQYF
TRBJ1-4,-,TRBV6-5,-,TGTGCCAGCAGTTATGACGAGGATGAAAAACTGTTTTTT,CASSYDEDEKLFF
TRBJ2-4,-,TRBV7-2,TRBD2,TGTGCCAGCAGCCCCCGAGGGAGGGAGGACATTCAGTACTTC,CASSPRGREDIQYF
TRBJ2-7,-,TRBV5-1,TRBD2,TGCGCCAGCAGCCGTTCTCTAGCGGGAGTTGGGGAGCAGTACTTC,CASSRSLAGVGEQYF
TRBJ2-5,-,TRBV7-8,TRBD2,TGTGCCAGCAGCTCCGGGACTAGCGAACAAGAGACCCAGTACTTC,CASSSGTSEQETQYF
TRBJ1-2,-,TRBV2,-,TGTGCCAGCAGTAGGGATTTGAGGGAGAGTGGCTACACCTTC,CASSRDLRESGYTF
TRBJ2-5,-,TRBV28,TRBD2,TGTGCCAGCAGTTTGGCGTCTAGCGGGAGTTGGGAGACCCAGTACTTC,CASSLASSGSWETQYF
TRBJ2-2,-,TRBV12-2,-,TGTGCAAGTCGCTTAGTCGGGGGCCCGGGACTAGCGGGAGGGGAGGTGTTTTTT,CASRLVGGPGLAGGEVFF
TRBJ1-5,-,TRBV5-1,TRBD1,TGCGCCAGCAGCTTGGGGGACAGAGGTAGCAATCAGCCCCAGCATTTT,CASSLGDRGSNQPQHF
TRBJ1-5,-,TRBV19,-,TGTGCCAGTAGCCCCTACGGACAGTTCAATCAGCCCCAGCATTTT,CASSPYGQFNQPQHF
TRBJ2-3,-,TRBV27,TRBD2,TGTGCCAGCAGGCCCCCGGGACTAGCGACAGATACGCAGTATTTT,CASRPPGLATDTQYF
TRBJ1-2,-,TRBV6-5,-,TGTGCCAGCAGCAAGATAGACAGTTATGGCTACACCTTC,CASSKIDSYGYTF
TRBJ2-1,once,TRBV2,TRBD1,TGTGCCAGCAGCGTTAACAGGGGGGTGGGGTATGAGCAGTTCTTC,CASSVNRGVGYEQFF
TRBJ2-5,-,TRBV7-8,TRBD2,TGTGCCAGCAGCTTGCCTAGCGGGAGTAGGGAGACCCAGTACTTC,CASSLPSGSRETQYF
TRBJ1-3,-,TRBV2,-,TGTGCCAGCAGGGATAGGGGGGCTGGAAACACCATATATTTT,CASRDRGAGNTIYF
TRBJ2-1,-,TRBV9,-,TGTGCCAGCAGCCAGTCTGGAGGAAATGAGCAGTTCTTC,CASSQSGGNEQFF
TRBJ1-4,-,TRBV7-8,-,TGTGCCAGCAGCTTAATGCGGGTCTCTAATGAAAAACTGTTTTTT,CASSLMRVSNEKLFF
TRBJ1-4,-,TRBV6-2/TRBV6-3,TRBD1,TGTGCCAGCAGTACCGGGACAGGGGAAGAAAAACTGTTTTTT,CASSTGTGEEKLFF
TRBJ2-7,once,TRBV12-2,-,TGTGCAAGTCGCTTAGATTTTTTGTTTGGGTCCCCCTACGAGCAGTACTTC,CASRLDFLFGSPYEQYF
TRBJ2-1,-,TRBV29-1,-,TGCAGCGCCCGGGCCCCGGGGGATGAGCAGTTCTTC,CSARAPGDEQFF
TRBJ2-1,-,TRBV6-5,TRBD1,TGTGCCAGCAGTTACTCGTCCGGGACAGGGCATAATGAGCAGTTCTTC,CASSYSSGTGHNEQFF
TRBJ2-3,-,TRBV18,TRBD2,TGTGCCAGCTCACCAGAACTAGCGGGAATCCCAGATACGCAGTATTTT,CASSPELAGIPDTQYF
TRBJ2-1,-,TRBV4-1,-,TGCGCCAGCAGAGCTAACAATGAGCAGTTCTTC,CASRANNEQFF
TRBJ1-2,-,TRBV5-5,TRBD1,TGTGCCAGCAGCTTGGGGACAGGGGCGGGCTACACCTTC,CASSLGTGAGYTF
TRBJ2-1,-,TRBV3-1/TRBV3-2,TRBD2,TGTGCCAGCAGCCAAGGGACTAGCGGGATTGTTGAGCAGTTCTTC,CASSQGTSGIVEQFF
TRBJ1-5,-,TRBV3-1/TRBV3-2,-,TGTGCCAGCAGCCAACAAGGGAATCAGCCCCAGCATTTT,CASSQQGNQPQHF
TRBJ2-1,-,TRBV7-2,TRBD2,TGTGCCAGCAGCTTGGGTCTAGCGGGAGTAAATGAGCAGTTCTTC,CASSLGLAGVNEQFF
TRBJ1-2,once,TRBV7-2,-,TGTGCCAGCAGCTTAGGGCAGGCTAGTAACTATGGCTACACCTTC,CASSLGQASNYGYTF
TRBJ2-1,-,TRBV28,TRBD2,TGTGCCAGCCGGGGGGGGCTGGGACTAGCGGGAGTCAATGAGCAGTTCTTC,CASRGGLGLAGVNEQFF
TRBJ2-2,-,TRBV28,TRBD1,TGTGCCAGCAGTTCCGGGACAGGGATACCCCACACCGGGGAGCTGTTTTTT,CASSSGTGIPHTGELFF